The T cell receptor (beta chain) under discussion was sequenced for a study of neurological immune-mediated disorders (dated by TCRdb to between 2018 and 2020). Some background on the complete study: Among the approximately 35 multiple sclerosis patients, relapsing-remitting MS accounted for around 30 and secondary progressive MS accounted for 3. Peripheral blood TCR-beta repertoires from HTLV-I-associated myelopathy (HAM/TSP) patients, multiple sclerosis patients and healthy controls were compared by UMI-based sequencing. The approximately 98 TCR-beta libraries included longitudinal samples, technical triplicates and paired sorted CD4+ and CD8+ T-cell subsets alongside PBMC samples. Of the approximately 65 subjects in the cohort, about 14 were HAM/TSP patients, about 34 were multiple sclerosis patients, and about 20 were healthy controls. The study at large found these results: Expanded clones from different subjects shared no identical CDR3 amino acid sequences, which suggests that TCR-beta repertoires were private in all groups. Phylogenetic analysis grouped repertoires from 18 of 34 MS patients into a cluster of related CDR3 sequences, suggesting a possible repertoire-level signature. TCR clonal expansion was highest in HAM/TSP patients and lowest in MS patients, with MS patients falling below even healthy controls. The MS cluster was not associated with any clinical or MRI features, and the authors stated that larger cohorts are needed.

There are many counts of this clonotype. What antigen it recognizes has not been identified. No much larger clone exists at a distance of one base, and base qualities are not known. CDR1 ENHRY and CDR2 SYGVKD are derived from the germline V gene. V loses 7 bases, J loses 0 bases, and the germline ends lie 10 bases apart. The CDR3, from cysteine to phenylalanine, totals 14 residues. Only the CDR3 DNA is retained, 42 bases long and in frame from the first base. Unsorted PBMC libraries were generated from 2 million PBMCs stored in RNAlater at -80 °C until RNA extraction. Multiple sclerosis patients were enrolled in a US clinical protocol evaluating disease progression by magnetic resonance imaging. Peripheral blood underwent Ficoll-Hypaque density gradient centrifugation to isolate PBMCs, which were then cryopreserved in liquid nitrogen. To synthesize cDNA, template-switch 5'RACE was performed with a primer carrying a 10-nucleotide random unique molecular identifier so that each TCR transcript was tagged. Each sequencing run produced over 160 million TCR-beta sequences covering 15-18 subjects. Total RNA was extracted with the RNeasy kit. Using the KAPA Real-time Library Amplification kit, TCR-beta VDJ regions were amplified with primers for the TCR constant region and the 5'RACE anchor. Sample indexes and Illumina adaptors were added in a first PCR, after which library yield was increased in a second PCR. After purification with Ampure beads, the TCR product of roughly 650 bp was size-selected on a 2% E-gel SizeSelection system. Before pooling, library quality was checked on a Bioanalyzer, concentration was measured with Qubit, and libraries were quantified with the Kapa Library Quantification kit. An Illumina HiSeq 2500 was used to sequence the libraries paired-end at 2 x 150 bp. To increase sequence diversity, roughly 23-30% phiX was spiked into each library pool. As for how the authors treated the data: Quality-filtered reads were processed with the UMI-based MiGEC pipeline, and over 75% of raw TCR sequences were removed by the MiGEC pipeline during error correction. VDJ genes were aligned to IMGT germline references, and each clonotype was defined by a unique CDR3 amino acid sequence together with V-J genes. Clonal expansion, Shannon diversity and CDR3 relatedness were evaluated with VDJtools (CalcPairwiseDistances, ClusterSamples), while phylogenetic trees were built in CLCbio workbench. Using coefficient-of-variation modelling across technical triplicates, the study counted a clone as expanded if it had at least 8 unique UMIs. The public reads were reanalyzed by TCRdb: fastp trimming at Q25, MiXCR alignment, in-frame beta chains only. A single entry per CDR3 protein holds the most common genes and DNA from its merged rows. These V and J calls derive from TCRdb rather than the authors' analysis. The sample includes about 71,000 distinct CDR3 sequences, with 3.4% observed a single time. Of the sample, approximately 3.5% is held by the ten largest clones.

This TCR was recovered from a man between 40 and 49 years old with multiple sclerosis. The chain is encoded by TRBV10-3 joined to TRBJ2-1; TRBD2 is a possible D gene, resting on 5 matching bases. Source material: PBMCs. The CDR3 protein is CAITVGSSYNEQFF. The nucleotide sequence is given as TGTGCCATCACTGTGGGGAGCTCCTACAATGAGCAGTTCTTC.